This T cell receptor beta chain was sequenced during a study of blood T cells in healthy people across ages. Primers used in a second PCR of roughly 7 to 11 cycles were a sample-barcoded 5' primer and a J-beta primer mix. Every molecule of cDNA carried a tag from a template-switch adaptor with 12 random nucleotides. TCRdb re-derived calls from the 5' RACE reads in MiXCR, one entry per CDR3 protein. Among about a million distinct CDR3 sequences listed, more than 30% were seen once. Total RNA amounts of at least 5 micrograms were extracted per sample. The germline V gene has CDR1 LGHDT and CDR2 YNNKEL (reference sequence). The CDR3 has 15 residues. With 4 bases removed from V and 7 bases from J, the gap between germline ends came to 20 bases.

The sequencing sample was made of blood. The TCR originated in a man between 18 and 29 years old in good health. V gene TRBV3-1 combines with J gene TRBJ2-7; D remains ambiguous. The CDR3 coding sequence is TGTGCCAGCAGCCCCACGTCCAGCCAACGTCATGAGCAGTACTTC. It encodes CASSPTSSQRHEQYF.